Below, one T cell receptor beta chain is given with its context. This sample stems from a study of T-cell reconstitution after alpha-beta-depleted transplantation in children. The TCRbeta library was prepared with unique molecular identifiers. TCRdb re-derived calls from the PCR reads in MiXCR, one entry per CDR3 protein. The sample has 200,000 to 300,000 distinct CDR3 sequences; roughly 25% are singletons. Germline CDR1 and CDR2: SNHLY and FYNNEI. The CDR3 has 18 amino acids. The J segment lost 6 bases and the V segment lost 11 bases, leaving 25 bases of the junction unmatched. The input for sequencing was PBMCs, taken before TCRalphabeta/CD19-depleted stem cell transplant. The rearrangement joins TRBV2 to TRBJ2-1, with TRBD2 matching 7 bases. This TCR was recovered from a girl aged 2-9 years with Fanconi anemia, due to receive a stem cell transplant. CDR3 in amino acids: CARCLDPGGRESPNEQFF. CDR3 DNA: TGTGCCCGCTGTTTAGATCCCGGAGGGCGGGAGTCCCCCAATGAGCAGTTCTTC.